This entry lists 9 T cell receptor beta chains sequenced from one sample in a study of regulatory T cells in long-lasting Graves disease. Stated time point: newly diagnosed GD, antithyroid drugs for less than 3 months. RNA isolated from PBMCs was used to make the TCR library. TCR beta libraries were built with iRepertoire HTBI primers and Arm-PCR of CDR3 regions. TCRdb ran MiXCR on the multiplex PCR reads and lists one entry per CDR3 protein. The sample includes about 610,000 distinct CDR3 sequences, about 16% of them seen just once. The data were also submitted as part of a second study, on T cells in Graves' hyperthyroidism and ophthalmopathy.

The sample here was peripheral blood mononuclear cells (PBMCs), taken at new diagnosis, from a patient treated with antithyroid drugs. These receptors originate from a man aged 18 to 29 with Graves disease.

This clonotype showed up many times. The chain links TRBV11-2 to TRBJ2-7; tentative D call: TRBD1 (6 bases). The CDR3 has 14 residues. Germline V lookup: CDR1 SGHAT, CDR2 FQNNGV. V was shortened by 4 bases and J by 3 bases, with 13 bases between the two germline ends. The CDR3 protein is CASSYIGQYYEQYF. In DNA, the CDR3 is TGTGCCAGCAGCTACATCGGACAGTACTACGAGCAGTACTTC.

The CDR3 sequence is CASRGTSGPLEQYF. The DNA of the CDR3 is TGTGCCAGCAGGGGGACTAGCGGCCCTTTAGAGCAGTACTTC. This chain connects TRBV6-2 or TRBV6-3 to TRBJ2-7; 11 bases agree with TRBD2. CDR1 and CDR2 (germline): MNHEY, SVGEGT. The CDR3 has 14 amino acids. Germline trimming cut 6 bases from V and 7 bases from J; bases unmatched to any gene: 8.

The CDR3 protein is CASSQIGQETQYF. Here the CDR3 DNA reads TGTGCCAGCAGCCAAATAGGGCAAGAGACCCAGTACTTC. This sequence joins TRBV4-2 and TRBJ2-5; D not certain. Trimming stripped 2 bases from V and 2 bases from J, with 6 bases between. CDR3 length equals 13 residues. The germline gives CDR1 LGHNA, CDR2 YNFKEQ.

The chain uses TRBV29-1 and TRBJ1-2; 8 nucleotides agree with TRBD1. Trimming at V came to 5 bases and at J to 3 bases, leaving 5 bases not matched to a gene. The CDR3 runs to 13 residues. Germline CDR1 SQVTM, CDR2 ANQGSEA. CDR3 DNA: TGCAGCGTTAACCACAGGGGGGACTATGGCTACACCTTC. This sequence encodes CSVNHRGDYGYTF. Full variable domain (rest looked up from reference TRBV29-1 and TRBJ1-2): SAVISQKPSRDICQRGTSLTIQCQVDSQVTMMFWYRQQPGQSLTLIATANQGSEATYESGFVIDKFPISRPNLTFSTLTVSNMSPEDSSIYLCSVNHRGDYGYTFGSGTRLTVV.

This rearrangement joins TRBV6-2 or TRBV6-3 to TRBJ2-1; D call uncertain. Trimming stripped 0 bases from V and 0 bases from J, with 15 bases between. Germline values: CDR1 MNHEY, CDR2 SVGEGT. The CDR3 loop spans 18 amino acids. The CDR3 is CASSYSAPWKNSYNEQFF. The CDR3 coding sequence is TGTGCCAGCAGTTACTCCGCACCTTGGAAGAACTCCTACAATGAGCAGTTCTTC.

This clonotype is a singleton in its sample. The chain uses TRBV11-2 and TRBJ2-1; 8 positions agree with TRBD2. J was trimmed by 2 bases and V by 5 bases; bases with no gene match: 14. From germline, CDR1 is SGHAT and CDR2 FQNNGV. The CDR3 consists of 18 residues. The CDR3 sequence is CASSGAGGEQRAYNEQFF. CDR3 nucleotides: TGTGCCAGCAGCGGGGCGGGGGGCGAGCAACGAGCCTACAATGAGCAGTTCTTC. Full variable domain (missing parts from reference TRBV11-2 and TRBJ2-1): EAGVAQSPRYKIIEKRQSVAFWCNPISGHATLYWYQQILGQGPKLLIQFQNNGVVDDSQLPKDRFSAERLKGVDSTLKIQPAKLEDSAVYLCASSGAGGEQRAYNEQFFGPGTRLTVL.

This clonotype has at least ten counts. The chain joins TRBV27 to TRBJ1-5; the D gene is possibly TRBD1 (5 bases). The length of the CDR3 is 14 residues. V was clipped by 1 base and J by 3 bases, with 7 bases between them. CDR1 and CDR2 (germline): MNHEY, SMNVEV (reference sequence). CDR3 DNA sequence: TGTGCCAGCAGTTTATGGGGCCCCAATCAGCCCCAGCATTTT. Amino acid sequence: CASSLWGPNQPQHF.

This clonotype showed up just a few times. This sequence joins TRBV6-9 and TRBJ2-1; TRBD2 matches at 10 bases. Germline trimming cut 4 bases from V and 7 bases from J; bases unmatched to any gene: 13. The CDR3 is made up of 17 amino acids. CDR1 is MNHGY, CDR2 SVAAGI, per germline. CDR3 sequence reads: CASSLSAGGPPGNEQFF. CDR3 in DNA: TGTGCCAGCAGTTTGTCAGCGGGAGGGCCCCCGGGAAATGAGCAGTTCTTC.

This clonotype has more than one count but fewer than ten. CDR3 nucleotides: TGCAGTGCTATCTCCAGGGGGCAGGAAAAACTGTTTTTT. As protein: CSAISRGQEKLFF. This sequence joins TRBV20-1 and TRBJ1-4, with 8 bases that match TRBD1. Germline assignment: CDR1 DFQATT and CDR2 SNEGSKA (reference sequence). This CDR3 spans 13 amino acids. Losses at the gene ends were 4 bases for V and 8 bases for J; bases not matched to a gene: 6.